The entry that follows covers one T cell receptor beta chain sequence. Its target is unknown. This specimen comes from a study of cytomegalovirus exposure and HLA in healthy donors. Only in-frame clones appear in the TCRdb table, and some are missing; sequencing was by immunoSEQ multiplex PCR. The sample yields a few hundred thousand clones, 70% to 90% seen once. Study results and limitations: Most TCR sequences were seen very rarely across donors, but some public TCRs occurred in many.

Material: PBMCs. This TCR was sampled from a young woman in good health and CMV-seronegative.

The CDR3 region has the DNA TGTGCCAGCAGCGTCGAGGGATGGGCGCAGTATTTT. Residues: CASSVEGWAQYF. The chain employs TRBV9 and TRBJ2-3; tentative D call: TRBD2 (5 bases). The V end was cut by 2 bases, the J end by 10 bases, with 11 bases between. The CDR3 length is 12 residues. Germline CDR1 is SGDLS and CDR2 is YYNGEE.